This T cell receptor (beta chain) was retrieved from a study of post-analysis software for immune sequencing data. Study in general: Recorded disease courses covered relapsing-remitting, secondary progressive and progressive-relapsing multiple sclerosis. Some patients had no subtype annotation. General study points: Five TRBV segments were significantly more frequent in patients than in controls. TRBV5-6, TRBV5-1 and TRBV20-1 were among these segments. Compared with controls, patients showed significantly lower normalized Chao1 diversity. Under the F measure, samples that were prepared in one batch clustered strongly together.

As for this clonotype: What it recognizes is unknown.

The TCR beta cDNA libraries contained unique molecular identifiers. Roughly 500,000 cDNA molecules were recovered from an input of roughly 0.85 to 10 million T cells. One entry per CDR3 protein results from TCRdb running MiXCR on the PCR reads. The sample contains 800,000 to 950,000 distinct CDR3 sequences, about 53% of which appear only once. V lost 8 bases and J lost 6, with 20 bases in between. The length of the CDR3 is 14 residues. Germline CDR1 and CDR2: SGHVS and FNYEAQ. Sequencing used blood. The receptor's source is a girl aged 5-17 years with multiple sclerosis. The chain couples TRBV7-6 to TRBJ2-7; D may be TRBD1 or TRBD2 (6 bases each). CDR3 residues: CASQTLSGGGEQYF. CDR3 coding DNA: TGTGCCAGCCAAACTTTGTCCGGGGGCGGCGAGCAGTACTTC.